Below, 20 T cell receptor beta chains from the same sample are listed, as sequenced in a study of beta chain features in type 1 diabetes. Isolated RNA was reverse transcribed in full, so expressed TCRB transcripts were sequenced. Some clones are missing from TCRdb's copy, which holds only in-frame ones; the method was immunoSEQ multiplex PCR. This table has roughly 170,000 clones, about 13% appearing once. Source material: central memory CD4+ T cells from blood. The receptors were sampled from a woman younger than 30 in good health.

This chain joins TRBV5-1 and TRBJ2-5; 8 bases map to TRBD1. The CDR3 extends over 15 amino acids. The J segment lost 4 bases and the V segment lost 4 bases, leaving 9 bases of the junction unmatched. Germline values: CDR1 SGHRS, CDR2 YFSETQ. The CDR3, as DNA: TGCGCCAGCAGCGGCACCGGGACAGGAAGAGAGACCCAGTACTTC. Protein sequence: CASSGTGTGRETQYF.

This clone was detected only a few times. The V and J genes are TRBV7-9 and TRBJ1-4; D possibly corresponds to TRBD1 (5 bases). Per germline, CDR1 SEHNR and CDR2 FQNEAQ (reference sequence). The CDR3 consists of 14 residues. Trimming took off 4 bases at V and 3 bases at J, with 9 bases between the two ends. CDR3: CASSSSGANEKLFF. CDR3 nucleotide sequence: TGTGCCAGCAGCTCATCGGGGGCTAATGAAAAACTGTTTTTT. Combining the CDR3 with reference TRBV7-9 and TRBJ1-4 gives the whole variable domain DTGVSQNPRHKITKRGQNVTFRCDPISEHNRLYWYRQTLGQGPEFLTYFQNEAQLEKSRLLSDRFSAERPKGSFSTLEIQRTEQGDSAMYLCASSSSGANEKLFFGSGTQLSVL.

On this clone: Other DNA sequences in the sample encode the same CDR3. The J gene is TRBJ1-1, the V gene TRBV4-1; perhaps TRBD1 as D (6 bases). Trimming pared 3 bases from V and 0 bases from J, leaving 11 bases between. The CDR3 runs to 15 residues. Germline V gene sequence: CDR1 MGHRA, CDR2 YSYEKL. The CDR3 nucleotides read TGCGCCAGCAGCCACTCAGGACAGCTGAACACTGAAGCTTTCTTT. It is translated as CASSHSGQLNTEAFF.

The table lists this clone with a few counts. The gene calls are TRBV7-2 and TRBJ2-1; D unclear. The ends were cut back, 5 bases at V and 0 bases at J, with 17 bases in the middle. Germline lookup yields CDR1 SGHTA and CDR2 FQGNSA. The CDR3 is 17 residues long. CDR3 sequence: CASSARFQRSSYNEQFF. CDR3 DNA: TGTGCCAGCAGCGCGCGGTTCCAAAGGAGCTCCTACAATGAGCAGTTCTTC.

The chain recombines TRBV7-6 with TRBJ2-2, with D possibly TRBD1 on 7 matching bases. The CDR3 has 17 amino acids. V lost 1 base and J 5 bases, leaving 17 bases between the germline ends. Germline CDR1 SGHVS, CDR2 FNYEAQ. CDR3 coding DNA: TGTGCCAGCAGCTTAGAAGGGCGCAGGGGGGTAACCGGGGAGCTGTTTTTT. Amino acids: CASSLEGRRGVTGELFF.

This clone was counted a few times. This rearrangement joins TRBV14 to TRBJ2-7; a possible D gene is TRBD1 (6 bases). V lost 4 bases and J lost 10, with 17 bases in between. CDR1 is SGHDN, CDR2 FVKESK, per germline. This CDR3 comprises 13 residues. The CDR3 reads CASSPRETGQQYF. The CDR3 nucleotides read TGTGCCAGCAGCCCGAGAGAGACAGGTCAACAGTACTTC. Combining the CDR3 with reference TRBV14 and TRBJ2-7 gives the whole variable domain EAGVTQFPSHSVIEKGQTVTLRCDPISGHDNLYWYRRVMGKEIKFLLHFVKESKQDESGMPNNRFLAERTGGTYSTLKVQPAELEDSGVYFCASSPRETGQQYFGPGTRLTVT.

The chain uses TRBV10-3 and TRBJ1-1; D perhaps matches TRBD1 (5 bases). This CDR3 has 13 residues. V was cut by 6 bases and J by 3 bases, with 11 bases left in between. In germline, CDR1 is ENHRY, CDR2 SYGVKD. The CDR3 DNA is TGTGCCATCAGCAGGGAGCGGGACACTGAAGCTTTCTTT. The encoded protein is CAISRERDTEAFF.

The sample holds many counts of this clone. The chain couples TRBV27 to TRBJ2-7, with 11 positions matching TRBD2. The CDR3 runs 15 residues. With V trimmed by 8 bases and J by 7 bases, 13 bases remained unmatched. The germline gives CDR1 MNHEY, CDR2 SMNVEV (reference sequence). This CDR3 reads CASRPPSGRTGEQYF. The CDR3 DNA reads TGTGCCAGCCGCCCCCCTAGCGGGAGGACGGGAGAGCAGTACTTC.

This clone turned up a few times. This chain joins TRBV10-3 and TRBJ2-2; D gene uncertain. V lost 5 bases and J lost 1, with 2 bases in between. Germline values: CDR1 ENHRY, CDR2 SYGVKD. The CDR3 sequence is 12 residues long. DNA of the CDR3: TGTGCCATCAGTCAGAACACCGGGGAGCTGTTTTTT. Translated, it gives CAISQNTGELFF.

The chain recombines TRBV7-9 with TRBJ2-7; D might be TRBD1 (6 bases). CDR1 SEHNR and CDR2 FQNEAQ come from the germline V gene (reference sequence). V dropped 5 bases and J dropped 1 base, with 15 bases sitting between them. The CDR3 covers 15 residues. In DNA form, the CDR3 reads TGTGCCAGCAGCCGAAACCGGGACACATCCTACGAGCAGTACTTC. This codes for CASSRNRDTSYEQYF. The entire variable domain, with the rest obtained from reference TRBV7-9 and TRBJ2-7, is as follows: DTGVSQNPRHKITKRGQNVTFRCDPISEHNRLYWYRQTLGQGPEFLTYFQNEAQLEKSRLLSDRFSAERPKGSFSTLEIQRTEQGDSAMYLCASSRNRDTSYEQYFGPGTRLTVT.

Only a few counts were recorded for this clone. The rearrangement links TRBV29-1 to TRBJ1-2; D is unclear. This CDR3 has 11 residues. The germline V gene encodes CDR1 SQVTM and CDR2 ANQGSEA. Trimming cost V 4 bases and J 2 bases, with 5 bases left between them. DNA of the CDR3: TGCAGCGTTGTGGAGAACTATGGCTACACCTTC. This sequence encodes CSVVENYGYTF. Drawing the rest from reference TRBV29-1 and TRBJ1-2, the complete variable domain is SAVISQKPSRDICQRGTSLTIQCQVDSQVTMMFWYRQQPGQSLTLIATANQGSEATYESGFVIDKFPISRPNLTFSTLTVSNMSPEDSSIYLCSVVENYGYTFGSGTRLTVV.

This sequence joins TRBV7-2 and TRBJ2-1; perhaps TRBD1 as D (6 bases). The CDR3 sequence is 14 residues long. The germline V gene has CDR1 SGHTA and CDR2 FQGNSA. V gave up 5 bases and J gave up 7 bases, with 15 bases separating them. CDR3 in DNA: TGTGCCAGCAGCCCTTTGGGGGCAAGGAATGAGCAGTTCTTC. It specifies CASSPLGARNEQFF.

This clone turned up a few times. The chain carries TRBV2 and TRBJ1-2; a weak D match, TRBD1 (6 bases). Looked up from germline, CDR1 is SNHLY and CDR2 is FYNNEI. The V and J ends lost 5 bases and 6 bases respectively, with 13 bases between them. The CDR3 consists of 13 residues. CDR3 loop: CASSQGRRNGYTF. The CDR3 bases are TGTGCCAGCAGTCAGGGGAGAAGGAATGGCTACACCTTC.

V usage is TRBV25-1 and J usage is TRBJ1-2, with 7 bases lining up with TRBD1. The CDR3 spans 15 residues. Germline loops: CDR1 MGHDK, CDR2 SYGVNS. The V and J ends lost 3 bases and 3 bases, in that order; junction bases with no gene match: 7. The CDR3 sequence: CASSEPGQADYGYTF. The CDR3 bases are TGTGCCAGCAGTGAGCCCGGACAGGCCGACTATGGCTACACCTTC.

This sequence joins TRBV6-5 and TRBJ1-4, with a possible D match to TRBD1 (5 bases). The V gene lost 4 bases and the J gene lost 7 bases, with 16 bases spanning the gap. The CDR3 totals 15 residues. Germline V lookup: CDR1 MNHEY, CDR2 SVGAGI. CDR3 nucleotide sequence: TGTGCCAGCAGTTCCCCCCGTGACGGGGGTGAAAAACTGTTTTTT. It specifies CASSSPRDGGEKLFF.

The chain couples TRBV6-1 to TRBJ1-1; D uncertain. The CDR3 sequence is 13 residues long. Germline CDR1 reads MNHNS; CDR2 reads SASEGT. V was shortened by 4 bases and J by 2 bases, with 8 bases between the two germline ends. CDR3 nucleotides: TGTGCCAGCAGTGGAGGCAGCAACACTGAAGCTTTCTTT. The encoded protein is CASSGGSNTEAFF.

This clone has just a few counts. The chain is built from TRBV28 and TRBJ1-1; the D gene is possibly TRBD1 (5 bases). Germline lookup yields CDR1 MDHEN and CDR2 SYDVKM. V gave up 9 bases and J gave up 6 bases, with 11 bases separating them. The CDR3 loop spans 11 amino acids. The CDR3: CASQGIPEAFF. CDR3 DNA: TGTGCCAGTCAGGGAATCCCTGAAGCTTTCTTT.

The chain has TRBV5-5 and TRBJ1-1, with unresolved D. CDR1 and CDR2 (germline): SGHKS, YYEKEE (reference sequence). Trimming stripped 7 bases from V and 2 bases from J, with 6 bases between. This CDR3 has 11 residues. CDR3 DNA: TGTGCCAGCGGACTAAACACTGAAGCTTTCTTT. It specifies CASGLNTEAFF.

Only a few counts were recorded for this clone. The genes are TRBV5-1 and TRBJ1-1; 7 bases match TRBD1. Germline values: CDR1 SGHRS, CDR2 YFSETQ. The CDR3 totals 13 residues. J was trimmed by 3 bases and V by 3 bases; bases with no gene match: 2. CDR3: CASSSTGDTEAFF. DNA for the CDR3: TGCGCCAGCAGCTCCACAGGGGACACTGAAGCTTTCTTT. Drawing the rest from reference TRBV5-1 and TRBJ1-1, the complete variable domain is KAGVTQTPRYLIKTRGQQVTLSCSPISGHRSVSWYQQTPGQGLQFLFEYFSETQRNKGNFPGRFSGRQFSNSRSEMNVSTLELGDSALYLCASSSTGDTEAFFGQGTRLTVV.

The chain employs TRBV30 and TRBJ2-7, with 10 bases lining up with TRBD2. Germline loops: CDR1 GTSNPN, CDR2 SVGIG (reference sequence). After removal of 3 bases from V and 2 bases from J, the junction contained 4 bases not matched to a gene. The CDR3 totals 14 residues. This CDR3 is CAWRPSGGPYEQYF. CDR3 bases: TGTGCCTGGAGACCTAGCGGGGGACCCTACGAGCAGTACTTC. The full variable domain, rest sourced from reference TRBV30 and TRBJ2-7, is SQTIHQWPATLVQPVGSPLSLECTVEGTSNPNLYWYRQAAGRGLQLLFYSVGIGQISSEVPQNLSASRPQDRQFILSSKKLLLSDSGFYLCAWRPSGGPYEQYFGPGTRLTVT.